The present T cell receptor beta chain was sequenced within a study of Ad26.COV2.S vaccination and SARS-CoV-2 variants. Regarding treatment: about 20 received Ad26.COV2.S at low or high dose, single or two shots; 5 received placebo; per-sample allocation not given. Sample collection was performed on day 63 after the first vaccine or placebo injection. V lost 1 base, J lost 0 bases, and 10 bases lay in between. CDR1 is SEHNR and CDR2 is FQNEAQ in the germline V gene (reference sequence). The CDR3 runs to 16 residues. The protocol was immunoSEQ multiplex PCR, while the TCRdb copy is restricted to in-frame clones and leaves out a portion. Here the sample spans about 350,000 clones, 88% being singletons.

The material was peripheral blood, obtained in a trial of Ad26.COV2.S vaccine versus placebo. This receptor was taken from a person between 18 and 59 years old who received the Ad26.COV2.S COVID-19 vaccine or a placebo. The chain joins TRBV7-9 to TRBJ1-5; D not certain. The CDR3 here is CASSLDGGGSNQPQHF. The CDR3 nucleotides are TGTGCCAGCAGCTTAGACGGAGGAGGTAGCAATCAGCCCCAGCATTTT.